Listed below are T cell receptor beta chains from one sample, sequenced in a study of cytomegalovirus exposure and HLA in healthy donors. The protocol was immunoSEQ multiplex PCR, while the TCRdb copy is restricted to in-frame clones and leaves out a portion. The sample lists about 200,000 clones, around 87% occurring once. Sample: PBMCs. Receptors were obtained from a man under 40 in good health and CMV-seronegative. Each CDR3 is given with its conserved first and last residue. A D gene is named only where the DNA matches it firmly. Size values are once, few and many counts, or a class for expanded clones, and some rows have none.

clone size	D gene	V gene	CDR3 length	J gene	CDR3 DNA	CDR3 protein
NA	NA	TRBV18	15	TRBJ2-3	TGTGCCAGCTCACCCGGGACTCTGAGCACAGATACGCAGTATTTT	CASSPGTLSTDTQYF
NA	NA	TRBV28	16	TRBJ2-1	TGTGCCAGCAGTTTGTCCCAGGTGGCCCTGTACAATGAGCAGTTCTTC	CASSLSQVALYNEQFF
NA	TRBD1	TRBV4-3	13	TRBJ1-4	TGCGCCAGCAGCCAAGTAAGGGGGCTCGTACTGTTTTTT	CASSQVRGLVLFF
NA	NA	TRBV19	16	TRBJ2-3	TGTGCCAGTAGTATAGCTGGGGAGTCCAGCACAGATACGCAGTATTTT	CASSIAGESSTDTQYF
once	NA	TRBV28	12	TRBJ1-2	TGTGCCAGCAGTTTAACAGACTATGGCTACACCTTC	CASSLTDYGYTF
NA	NA	TRBV5-1	13	TRBJ1-2	TGCGCCAGCAGCCTAGACAGTAACTATGGCTACACCTTC	CASSLDSNYGYTF
once	NA	TRBV2	11	TRBJ1-2	TGTGCCAGCAGGCAGGGAGGTGGCTACACCTTC	CASRQGGGYTF
few	NA	TRBV7-2	12	TRBJ2-3	TGTGCCAGCAGCTCCTACACAGATACGCAGTATTTT	CASSSYTDTQYF
NA	NA	TRBV2	14	TRBJ2-1	TGTGCCAGCAGGGACTCCAGACAGGACAATGAGCAGTTCTTC	CASRDSRQDNEQFF
NA	NA	TRBV10-1	19	TRBJ2-2	TGCGCCAGCACCCCATGCAGCTCCCCTAGCTTTGTCGGCACCGGGGAGCTGTTTTTT	CASTPCSSPSFVGTGELFF
NA	NA	TRBV15	16	TRBJ2-1	TGTGCCACCAGCAGAGATAGACGGGAGTACTACAATGAGCAGTTCTTC	CATSRDRREYYNEQFF
NA	TRBD1	TRBV5-6	17	TRBJ1-2	TGTGCCAGCAGCGGGACAGGGAGCGGGATCGGATCATATGGCTACACCTTC	CASSGTGSGIGSYGYTF
NA	NA	TRBV5-6	16	TRBJ1-6	TGTGCCAGCAGCTCCGAGTCCGGGACTACGGTTCCACCCCTCCACTTT	CASSSESGTTVPPLHF
NA	TRBD2	TRBV10-3	16	TRBJ2-1	TGTGCCATCAGTAGGACTAGCGGGGGGGCCTACAATGAGCAGTTCTTC	CAISRTSGGAYNEQFF
few	TRBD1	TRBV6-5	14	TRBJ1-2	TGTGCCAGCAGTTTTGACAGGGGGCGCGGTGGCTACACCTTC	CASSFDRGRGGYTF
NA	NA	TRBV18	15	TRBJ1-5	TGTGCCAGCTCACCCTTGCCTATTAGCAATCAGCCCCAGCATTTT	CASSPLPISNQPQHF
NA	NA	TRBV2	12	TRBJ2-7	TGTGCCAGCAGACAAGACAGAAGCGAGCAGTACTTC	CASRQDRSEQYF
NA	TRBD1	TRBV6-5	15	TRBJ1-1	TGTGCCAGCAGTTACTCACAGGGGCTCGGCACTGAAGCTTTCTTT	CASSYSQGLGTEAFF
NA	TRBD1	TRBV2	13	TRBJ2-7	TGTGCCAGCAGCCCAACAGGGGACTACGAGCAGTACTTC	CASSPTGDYEQYF
NA	TRBD1	TRBV5-4	16	TRBJ2-1	TGTGCCAGCAGCTCACCAACAGGGGGCACCTACAATGAGCAGTTCTTC	CASSSPTGGTYNEQFF
NA	TRBD2	TRBV9	20	TRBJ2-7	TGTGCCAGCAGCGTAGGAGGGACACTCGGACTAGCGGGAGAGAGGTACGAGCAGTACTTC	CASSVGGTLGLAGERYEQYF
few	NA	TRBV28	14	TRBJ1-3	TGTGCCAGCAGTCCCAGGGAATCTGGAAACACCATATATTTT	CASSPRESGNTIYF
NA	TRBD2	TRBV4-3	16	TRBJ2-3	TGCGCCAGCAGCCAAGATGTCCTAGCGGGCACAGATACGCAGTATTTT	CASSQDVLAGTDTQYF
NA	TRBD2	TRBV11-2	15	TRBJ2-5	TGTGCCAGCAGGGCTGGGACTAGCGTCCAAGAGACCCAGTACTTC	CASRAGTSVQETQYF
NA	TRBD1	TRBV7-7	17	TRBJ2-7	TGTGCTAGCAGCTTAGGGCCCTACAGGGGGATCCCCTACGAGCAGTACTTC	CASSLGPYRGIPYEQYF
NA	NA	TRBV29-1	17	TRBJ2-1	TGCAGCGTTCTTCGGGGGGGACAGGGTGCTTTAGGGTCCCAGCAGTTCTTC	CSVLRGGQGALGSQQFF
NA	TRBD2	TRBV4-3	16	TRBJ2-4	TGCGCCAGCAGCCAAAATCCGGCGGGAGGCAAAAACATTCAGTACTTC	CASSQNPAGGKNIQYF
NA	NA	TRBV6-4	18	TRBJ2-3	TGTGCCGGAAATGGGAGGCGGCGTGGACTGGCTAGCACAGATACGCAGTATTTT	CAGNGRRRGLASTDTQYF
few	NA	TRBV7-6	14	TRBJ1-2	TGTGCCAGCAGCCCTACAGGGTTGAACTATGGCTACACCTTC	CASSPTGLNYGYTF
NA	TRBD1	TRBV11-1	16	TRBJ2-1	TGTGCCAGCAGCGGGGCCGGGACAGGGAGCTACAATGAGCAGTTCTTC	CASSGAGTGSYNEQFF
once	TRBD1	TRBV28	16	TRBJ2-4	TGTGCCAGCTACTCCTTCGGCAGGGGGTCCAAAAACATTCAGTACTTC	CASYSFGRGSKNIQYF
NA	NA	TRBV5-1	18	TRBJ2-6	TGCGCCAGCAGCTTGGGGTGGGACTGGAGCTCTGGGGCCAACGTCCTGACTTTC	CASSLGWDWSSGANVLTF
NA	TRBD1	TRBV18	14	TRBJ1-5	TGTGCCAGCTCGCAGGACAGGGTGGTTCAGCCCCAGCATTTT	CASSQDRVVQPQHF
once	TRBD2	TRBV7-9	19	TRBJ2-7	TGTGCCAGCAGCTTAGGGGCGGTAGCGGGGGGGTCCCCTTCCTACGAGCAGTACTTC	CASSLGAVAGGSPSYEQYF
NA	NA	TRBV13	21	TRBJ2-3	TGTGCCAGCAGGCTGGTAAAGATTTATGGGGGGGGCCCCACCAGCACAGATACGCAGTATTTT	CASRLVKIYGGGPTSTDTQYF
NA	TRBD1	TRBV4-3	16	TRBJ2-7	TGCGCCAGCAGCCAAGAAGGGACAGGGTATGGGTACGAGCAGTACTTC	CASSQEGTGYGYEQYF
NA	NA	TRBV4-1	21	TRBJ1-3	TGCGCCAGCAGCCAAGTCCTATCTCGCTTCGGACAGCTAAACTCTGGAAACACCATATATTTT	CASSQVLSRFGQLNSGNTIYF
NA	TRBD1	TRBV30	18	TRBJ1-3	TGTGCCTGGAGTACGACAGGGTCGGGCTTAATATCTGGAAACACCATATATTTT	CAWSTTGSGLISGNTIYF
NA	TRBD2	TRBV9	16	TRBJ2-2	TGTGCCAGCAGCGTAGGGTTAGCGGGGAACACCGGGGAGCTGTTTTTT	CASSVGLAGNTGELFF
NA	TRBD2	TRBV6-1	14	TRBJ2-5	TGTGCCAGCAGTGAGACTAGCGCCCACGGGACCCAGTACTTC	CASSETSAHGTQYF
NA	NA	TRBV6-1	14	TRBJ1-1	TGTGCCAGCAGTGAATTTGGGGGCAGCACTGAAGCTTTCTTT	CASSEFGGSTEAFF
NA	TRBD1	TRBV5-1	15	TRBJ1-1	TGCGCCAGCAGCTCGGTACAGGGGTTGAACACTGAAGCTTTCTTT	CASSSVQGLNTEAFF
NA	NA	TRBV27	15	TRBJ2-7	TGTGCCAGCAGTGGGAACAGGGTTGGGTCCTACGAGCAGTACTTC	CASSGNRVGSYEQYF
NA	TRBD2	TRBV30	17	TRBJ2-3	TGTGCCTGGAACCTTAGCGGGAGGGCCCTTTTCCAGTATACGCAGTATTTT	CAWNLSGRALFQYTQYF
NA	NA	TRBV27	15	TRBJ2-1	TGTGCCAGCAGTTCGGGAATGGGAGGCAGCAATGAGCAGTTCTTC	CASSSGMGGSNEQFF
NA	NA	TRBV7-9	12	TRBJ1-1	TGTGCCAGCAGGGGAGGAGACACTGAAGCTTTCTTT	CASRGGDTEAFF